This T cell receptor beta chain came from a study of T-cell memory formation after mild COVID-19. Across the study: Among the donors, TCR clusters were largely specific to each donor. Study-wide points: For second-wave clones that peaked at day 37, SARS-CoV-2 specificity went unverified. Clones that contracted from day 15 to 85 had balanced CD4/CD8; later expanders were CD4+ biased.

The 5'RACE method, run with constant-segment primers, produced TCR alpha and TCR beta cDNA libraries (carrying sample barcodes and UMIs). TCRdb redid the calling of the 5' RACE reads with MiXCR, one entry per CDR3 protein. The sample contains 450,000 or so distinct CDR3 sequences, about 23% of which appear only once. This clonotype was observed a handful of times. No antigen is known for it. Germline V lookup: CDR1 DFQATT, CDR2 SNEGSKA (reference sequence). This CDR3 comprises 18 residues. V shed 4 bases and J 7 bases; nucleotides not matched to a gene: 21. This receptor was obtained from an adult woman who had mild COVID-19 (a few samples of this study predate the infection). Cell type and time point are not known. Source material: PBMCs or a T cell subset sorted from them (not recorded which). The chain recombines TRBV20-1 with TRBJ2-1, with 8 bases matching TRBD2. The CDR3 nucleotides read TGCAGTGCTAAGGATTGGCTAGCGGGCGCCGCCCATACGAATGAGCAGTTCTTC. Translating it yields CSAKDWLAGAAHTNEQFF.